Included here is one T cell receptor (beta chain) sequence, with context. The antigen remains undetermined. CDR3 length: 15 residues. The ends lost 6 bases at V and 6 bases at J; junction bases unmatched: 9. CDR1 is ENHRY and CDR2 is SYGVKD in the germline V gene. The repertoire was sequenced with immunoSEQ multiplex PCR; TCRdb's copy has only in-frame clones and lacks some. Here the sample spans about 80,000 clones, about 85% being singletons. The sort gate was single viable CD3+CD4+CD8-CD45RO+ cells for memory CD4+ T cells. Serostatus was set by detecting CMV pp150, pp28, p38, p52 IgG. This record comes from a study of memory CD4+ T cells and cytomegalovirus serostatus. The wider study: Healthy Belgian adult donors included roughly ten CMV-positive and about two dozen CMV-negative people.

Findings and caveats of the study: About 40% of the roughly 150 known CMV-associated TCRbeta sequences appeared in CD4+ memory. A US-trained random forest predicted CMV serostatus with median AUC around 0.92.

Sequencing was carried out using memory CD4+ T cells from blood. The chain has TRBV10-3 and TRBJ2-1, with TRBD2 matching over 9 bases. The receptor's source is an adult in good health and CMV-seronegative. In DNA, the CDR3 is TGTGCCATCAGCCCGACTAGCGGCTTGTCCAATGAGCAGTTCTTC. It translates to CAISPTSGLSNEQFF.